The 23 T cell receptor beta chains below were found in one sample sequenced in a study of T cell responses to AZD1222 COVID-19 vaccine. Method: immunoSEQ multiplex PCR; TCRdb's copy keeps in-frame clones and lacks some. The top ten clones hold roughly 25% of a sample with 57,000 or so clones, roughly four fifths of them seen once. The starting material was peripheral blood, obtained 28 days after the second AZD1222 dose. The receptor set was obtained from an adult who received the AZD1222 COVID-19 vaccine.

V usage is TRBV6-5 and J usage is TRBJ2-7, with 7 bases that match TRBD1. Germline V gene lookup returns CDR1 MNHEY and CDR2 SVGAGI. The junction had 7 bases not matched to a gene; V was cut back by 6 bases and J by 2 bases. The CDR3 is 14 residues long. CDR3 sequence reads: CASSPTGTPYEQYF. CDR3 DNA sequence: TGTGCCAGCAGCCCGACAGGGACCCCCTACGAGCAGTACTTC.

The chain is built from TRBV5-1 and TRBJ2-2; D is uncertain. Trimming shortened V by 2 bases and J by 0 bases, and 8 bases separated the two germline ends. Germline CDR1 reads SGHRS; CDR2 reads YFSETQ. This CDR3 contains 15 residues. CDR3 sequence: CASSFDGPNTGELFF. The CDR3 DNA reads TGCGCCAGCAGCTTCGACGGGCCGAACACCGGGGAGCTGTTTTTT.

This clone came up once. The CDR3 nucleotides are TGTGCCAGCAGCCTAGACCCGATTGGGGAGGCTGGCTACACCTTC. It is translated as CASSLDPIGEAGYTF. The rearrangement uses TRBV5-4 and TRBJ1-2; D is unclear. Deletions cut 4 bases from V and 7 bases from J, with 20 bases between. The V gene's germline CDR1 is SGHNT and CDR2 YYREEE (reference sequence). The CDR3 extends over 15 amino acids.

This rearrangement joins TRBV24-1 to TRBJ2-3; D is uncertain. V lost 3 bases and J 8 bases, leaving 17 bases between the germline ends. The length of the CDR3 is 15 residues. Per the germline V gene, CDR1 is KGHDR and CDR2 is SFDVKD. The CDR3 bases are TGTGCCACCAGTGATAAAGGGTCCCCTTGGGGTACGCAGTATTTT. Translated, it gives CATSDKGSPWGTQYF.

This chain connects TRBV19 to TRBJ1-6; D ambiguous. This CDR3 is 15 amino acids long. The V gene lost 8 bases and the J gene lost 7 bases, with 18 bases spanning the gap. Germline-derived CDR1 and CDR2 are LNHDA and SQIVND (reference sequence). This chain's CDR3 is CASRPRGQANSPLHF. CDR3 nucleotides: TGTGCCAGTCGGCCGAGAGGGCAGGCGAATTCACCCCTCCACTTT.

The gene calls are TRBV20-1 and TRBJ1-2; D call uncertain. The CDR3 is 11 residues long. Trimming shortened V by 5 bases and J by 5 bases, and 9 bases separated the two germline ends. From germline, CDR1 is DFQATT and CDR2 SNEGSKA (reference sequence). The CDR3 protein is CSAPFNYGYTF. The CDR3 DNA is TGCAGTGCTCCATTTAATTATGGCTACACCTTC.

This clone was observed once. J is TRBJ2-1 and V is TRBV9; D possibly corresponds to TRBD2 (5 bases). The ends were cut back, 4 bases at V and 4 bases at J, with 15 bases in the middle. This CDR3 has 15 residues. Germline V lookup: CDR1 SGDLS, CDR2 YYNGEE. Here the CDR3 reads CASSPMGGGYNEQFF. CDR3 DNA sequence: TGTGCCAGCAGCCCCATGGGCGGAGGTTACAATGAGCAGTTCTTC.

The chain has TRBV3-1 (or the pseudogene TRBV3-2) and TRBJ1-1, with D tentatively TRBD1 (5 bases). CDR1 and CDR2 from the germline V gene are LGHDT and YNNKEL (reference sequence). V was cut by 3 bases and J by 4 bases, with 15 bases left in between. The CDR3 runs to 15 residues. The CDR3 region has the DNA TGTGCCAGCAGCCATTTCCCGGGGACGGTCACTGAAGCTTTCTTT. Translating it yields CASSHFPGTVTEAFF.

The chain carries TRBV6-5 and TRBJ1-5, with TRBD1 as a possible D gene (6 bases). CDR1 MNHEY and CDR2 SVGAGI come from the germline V gene. The CDR3 loop spans 15 amino acids. V was trimmed by 0 bases and J by 4 bases, leaving 10 bases between them. The CDR3 coding sequence is TGTGCCAGCAGTTACTCGATGGACAGAAATCAGCCCCAGCATTTT. Translating gives CASSYSMDRNQPQHF.

This clone was seen ten or more times. The J gene is TRBJ2-2, the V gene TRBV24-1; D ambiguous. Between the trimmed V and J ends, which lost 4 bases and 5 bases, there was a span of 7 bases. The V gene's germline CDR1 is KGHDR and CDR2 SFDVKD. This CDR3 has 13 amino acids. CDR3 sequence: CATSELGTGELFF. DNA for the CDR3: TGTGCCACCAGTGAACTCGGGACCGGGGAGCTGTTTTTT.

The chain has TRBV27 and TRBJ2-3, with D possibly being TRBD2 (5 bases). Germline CDR1 reads MNHEY; CDR2 reads SMNVEV (reference sequence). This CDR3 region has 18 residues. V was pared by 0 bases and J by 0 bases, with 16 bases between. CDR3 sequence: CASSLSSLQRTSTDTQYF. CDR3 DNA: TGTGCCAGCAGTTTATCCTCCCTTCAGCGGACTAGCACAGATACGCAGTATTTT.

In its sample, this clone was seen once. V usage is TRBV11-2 and J usage is TRBJ2-7, with 8 nucleotides matching TRBD1. The V gene end was trimmed by 1 base and the J gene end by 3 bases; junction bases not matched to a gene: 14. CDR1 is SGHAT and CDR2 is FQNNGV in the germline V gene. The CDR3 runs to 18 residues. CDR3 amino acids: CASSLVPRGPTFRYEQYF. CDR3 nucleotides: TGTGCCAGCAGCTTAGTCCCCAGGGGGCCAACCTTCCGCTACGAGCAGTACTTC.

The chain carries TRBV28 and TRBJ2-2; 9 bases fit TRBD1. Trimming removed 4 bases from V and 8 bases from J; junction bases left unmatched: 11. CDR1 and CDR2 (germline): MDHEN, SYDVKM. The CDR3 has 16 residues. The CDR3 reads CASSWGTGRFLGELFF. Here the CDR3 DNA reads TGTGCCAGCAGTTGGGGGACAGGGCGTTTTTTGGGGGAGCTGTTTTTT.

V usage is TRBV28 and J usage is TRBJ2-7; the D gene is possibly TRBD1 (6 bases). V was shortened by 4 bases and J by 13 bases, with 14 bases between the two germline ends. The CDR3 runs to 11 residues. Germline V gene sequence: CDR1 MDHEN, CDR2 SYDVKM. CDR3 in DNA: TGTGCCAGCAGTTCTTGGACAGTCCGCTACTTC. Its translation is CASSSWTVRYF.

This clone was seen a handful of times. The V call is TRBV19, the J call TRBJ2-1, with 14 positions matching TRBD2. Losses at the gene ends were 1 base for V and 3 bases for J; bases not matched to a gene: 14. The CDR3 covers 21 residues. Germline V lookup: CDR1 LNHDA, CDR2 SQIVND (reference sequence). The CDR3 is CASSIVAGTSGRRPSYNEQFF. The CDR3 DNA sequence: TGTGCCAGTAGTATAGTGGCGGGGACTAGCGGGAGAAGGCCCAGCTACAATGAGCAGTTCTTC.

V gene TRBV4-2 combines with J gene TRBJ2-3; D is ambiguous. The germline V gene has CDR1 LGHNA and CDR2 YNFKEQ. The V end was cut by 1 base, the J end by 6 bases, with 11 bases between. The CDR3 loop spans 14 amino acids. CDR3 in amino acids: CASSQARGSDTQYF. The CDR3 bases are TGTGCCAGCAGCCAAGCACGCGGTAGCGATACGCAGTATTTT.

The chain carries TRBV20-1 and TRBJ1-6; 10 positions match TRBD1. The CDR3 contains 15 residues. J gave up 5 bases and V 3 bases, and 4 bases lay outside the gene matches. CDR1 and CDR2 (germline): DFQATT, SNEGSKA (reference sequence). The CDR3 DNA follows: TGCAGTGCTAGTTCAGGACAGGGGGATAATTCACCCCTCCACTTT. Residues: CSASSGQGDNSPLHF.

V gene TRBV18 combines with J gene TRBJ1-3, with unresolved D. Between the trimmed V and J ends, which lost 6 bases and 0 bases, there was a span of 15 bases. Germline CDR1 KGHSH, CDR2 LQKENI. This CDR3 spans 16 amino acids. CDR3 sequence: CASSPGGPSSGNTIYF. CDR3 bases: TGTGCCAGCTCGCCCGGAGGGCCCTCCTCTGGAAACACCATATATTTT. The full variable domain, completed using reference TRBV18 and TRBJ1-3, is NAGVMQNPRHLVRRRGQEARLRCSPMKGHSHVYWYRQLPEEGLKFMVYLQKENIIDESGMPKERFSAEFPKEGPSILRIQQVVRGDSAAYFCASSPGGPSSGNTIYFGEGSWLTVV.

The table lists this clone with a few counts. CDR3 bases: TGTGCCAGCAGCTTAAGTAAAGGGGGTCTAAATGAAAAACTGTTTTTT. It encodes CASSLSKGGLNEKLFF. The chain employs TRBV11-2 and TRBJ1-4, with TRBD1 as a possible D gene (6 bases). V was cut by 2 bases and J by 5 bases, with 15 bases left in between. Per germline, CDR1 SGHAT and CDR2 FQNNGV. CDR3 length: 16 residues.

The chain employs TRBV14 and TRBJ2-7; perhaps TRBD2 as D (5 bases). Germline CDR1 and CDR2: SGHDN and FVKESK. This CDR3 has 14 residues. Trimming shortened V by 2 bases and J by 2 bases, and 10 bases separated the two germline ends. The CDR3 nucleotides are TGTGCCAGCAGCCAATGGAGCGGAACCTACGAGCAGTACTTC. Protein: CASSQWSGTYEQYF.

This clone has more than one count but fewer than ten. The chain employs TRBV3-1 (or the pseudogene TRBV3-2) and TRBJ2-7, with D maybe TRBD2 (6 bases). Trimming stripped 2 bases from V and 2 bases from J, with 13 bases between. This CDR3 comprises 15 residues. The germline CDR1 and CDR2 sequences are LGHDT and YNNKEL (reference sequence). For the CDR3, the DNA is TGTGCCAGCAGCCAATTGGGGACTCCCCCCTACGAGCAGTACTTC. It specifies CASSQLGTPPYEQYF.

The gene calls are TRBV28 and TRBJ1-2, with unresolved D. CDR1 is MDHEN and CDR2 is SYDVKM in the germline V gene. This CDR3 is built from 15 residues. V was cut by 6 bases and J by 4 bases, with 18 bases left in between. CDR3 loop: CASRPVTPLSYGYTF. The DNA for the CDR3 is TGTGCCAGCAGGCCCGTTACACCTTTATCCTATGGCTACACCTTC.

The V gene is TRBV19, the J gene TRBJ1-5; unclear D gene. CDR1 and CDR2 (germline): LNHDA, SQIVND (reference sequence). The CDR3 length is 15 residues. The V and J ends lost 3 bases and 5 bases respectively, with 14 bases between them. The CDR3 loop is CASSMSMRAHQPQHF. For the CDR3, the DNA is TGTGCCAGTAGTATGAGTATGAGGGCACATCAGCCCCAGCATTTT.